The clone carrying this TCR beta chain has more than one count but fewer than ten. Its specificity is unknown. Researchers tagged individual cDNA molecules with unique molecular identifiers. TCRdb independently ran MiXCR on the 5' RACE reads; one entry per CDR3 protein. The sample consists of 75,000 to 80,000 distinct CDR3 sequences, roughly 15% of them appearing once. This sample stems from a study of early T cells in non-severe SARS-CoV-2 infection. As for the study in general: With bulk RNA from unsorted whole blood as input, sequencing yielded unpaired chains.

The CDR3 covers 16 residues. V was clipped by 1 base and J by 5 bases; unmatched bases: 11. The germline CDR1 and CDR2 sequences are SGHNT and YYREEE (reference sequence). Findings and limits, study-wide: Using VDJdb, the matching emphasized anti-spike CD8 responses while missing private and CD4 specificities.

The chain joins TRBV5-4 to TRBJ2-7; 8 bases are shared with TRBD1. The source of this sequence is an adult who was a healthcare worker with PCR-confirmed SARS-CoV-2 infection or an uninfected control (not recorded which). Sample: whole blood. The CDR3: CASSLYRGQGAHEQYF. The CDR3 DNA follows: TGTGCCAGCAGCTTGTACCGAGGACAGGGAGCCCACGAGCAGTACTTC.